A single sample is the source of the 23 T cell receptor beta chains below, sequenced in a study of T-cell memory formation after mild COVID-19. TCRdb reanalysed the 5' RACE reads using MiXCR and keeps one entry per CDR3 protein. Of hundreds of thousands of distinct CDR3 sequences in the sample, roughly 21% were seen once. The source material was PBMCs or a T cell subset sorted from them (not recorded which). The receptor set was obtained from an adult woman who had mild COVID-19 (a few samples of this study predate the infection). Cell type and time point are not known.

The genes are TRBV20-1 and TRBJ1-1; no reliable D call. V lost 1 base, J lost 2 bases, and 11 bases lay in between. CDR3 size: 14 residues. Germline V gene lookup returns CDR1 DFQATT and CDR2 SNEGSKA (reference sequence). The CDR3 DNA sequence: TGCAGTGCTAGAGCCCAATCCGCAAACACTGAAGCTTTCTTT. It codes for CSARAQSANTEAFF.

The genes are TRBV30 and TRBJ2-3, with TRBD2 matching over 9 bases. V was clipped by 1 base and J by 1 base; unmatched bases: 3. Per the germline V gene, CDR1 is GTSNPN and CDR2 is SVGIG (reference sequence). CDR3 size: 15 residues. CDR3 DNA: TGTGCCTGGAGTGGGACTAGCGCCCGCACAGATACGCAGTATTTT. Its translation: CAWSGTSARTDTQYF.

CDR3 in amino acids: CASSFNYNSYNEQFF. CDR3 nucleotides: TGTGCCAGCAGTTTCAACTACAACTCCTACAATGAGCAGTTCTTC. This chain links TRBV12-3 or TRBV12-4 with TRBJ2-1; D call uncertain. This CDR3 has 15 residues. Trimming left V 3 bases short and J 0 bases short, with 9 bases between.

This clonotype was detected a few times. J is TRBJ2-1 and V is TRBV3-1, with D possibly called TRBD1 or TRBD2 (5 bases each). The CDR3 loop spans 17 amino acids. V was pared by 2 bases and J by 5 bases, with 19 bases between. Germline V lookup: CDR1 LGHDT, CDR2 YNNKEL (reference sequence). CDR3 DNA: TGTGCCAGCAGCCAAAAGGGGATACTAGTGTTACACAATGAGCAGTTCTTC. It translates to CASSQKGILVLHNEQFF.

The chain uses TRBV27 and TRBJ2-3; perhaps TRBD1 as D (5 bases). V lost 7 bases, J lost 2 bases, and 13 bases lay in between. Germline V CDR1 and CDR2: MNHEY, SMNVEV (reference sequence). The CDR3 is made up of 14 amino acids. The CDR3 sequence: CASTIGANTDTQYF. In nucleotides, the CDR3 is TGTGCCAGCACTATAGGGGCGAACACAGATACGCAGTATTTT.

This clonotype showed up just a few times. The gene calls are TRBV2 and TRBJ1-1; D remains unclear. CDR1 and CDR2 from the germline V gene are SNHLY and FYNNEI. CDR3 length: 13 amino acids. V lost 6 bases and J lost 6, with 14 bases in between. The CDR3 nucleotides are TGTGCCAGCAGCCCCGCAAGTACCGCTGAAGCTTTCTTT. It codes for CASSPASTAEAFF. Complete variable domain (other parts from reference TRBV2 and TRBJ1-1): EPEVTQTPSHQVTQMGQEVILRCVPISNHLYFYWYRQILGQKVEFLVSFYNNEISEKSEIFDDQFSVERPDGSNFTLKIRSTKLEDSAMYFCASSPASTAEAFFGQGTRLTVV.

This sequence joins TRBV2 and TRBJ1-5, with a tentative D call TRBD1 (6 bases). This CDR3 is built from 17 residues. V lost 4 bases and J lost 10, with 26 bases in between. Germline-derived CDR1 and CDR2 are SNHLY and FYNNEI. The CDR3 nucleotides are TGTGCCAGCAGTGTCGATATAAGGACAGTAATGATCAGCCCCCAGCATTTT. It is translated as CASSVDIRTVMISPQHF.

The chain joins TRBV12-3 or TRBV12-4 to TRBJ2-4; no clear D. With 2 bases removed from V and 5 bases from J, the gap between germline ends came to 10 bases. The CDR3 contains 14 residues. CDR3 in amino acids: CASSLLLKENIQYF. The CDR3 nucleotides are TGTGCCAGCAGTTTATTGCTCAAGGAAAACATTCAGTACTTC.

The chain recombines TRBV3-1 with TRBJ1-1; D unresolved. CDR3 length equals 14 residues. CDR1 LGHDT and CDR2 YNNKEL come from the germline V gene (reference sequence). V lost 4 bases, J lost 0 bases, and 9 bases lay in between. CDR3 DNA sequence: TGTGCCAGCAGCCCACATGACTTGAACACTGAAGCTTTCTTT. Translation gives CASSPHDLNTEAFF.

This clonotype was seen only a few times. The V and J genes are TRBV4-1 and TRBJ2-7; D ambiguous. The V end lost 2 bases, the J end lost 5 bases, and 13 bases lay between the germline ends. Germline values: CDR1 MGHRA, CDR2 YSYEKL. The CDR3 runs to 14 residues. For the CDR3, the DNA is TGCGCCAGCAGCCAAAGTATCGCAGAGGACGAGCAGTACTTC. Protein: CASSQSIAEDEQYF.

This clonotype occurred many times. V is TRBV7-2 and J is TRBJ2-2, with D perhaps matching TRBD2 (5 bases). The CDR3 is 14 amino acids. V was trimmed by 3 bases and J by 2 bases, leaving 7 bases between them. Germline CDR1 and CDR2: SGHTA and FQGNSA. The CDR3 region has the DNA TGTGCCAGCAGCTTCGGGGTTAACACCGGGGAGCTGTTTTTT. Protein product: CASSFGVNTGELFF.

This clonotype occurred a few times. J is TRBJ2-7 and V is TRBV7-3; 9 bases match TRBD1. This CDR3 has 16 residues. The germline gives CDR1 SGHTA, CDR2 FQGTGA. V trimming: 4 bases; J trimming: 2 bases; junction bases outside the gene matches: 9. The chain's CDR3 is CASSSIGQGLTYEQYF. In nucleotides, the CDR3 is TGTGCCAGCAGCTCAATTGGACAGGGGCTCACCTACGAGCAGTACTTC.

In DNA, the CDR3 is TGTGCCAGCAGCCCGGGGGGAGCTTCGAACACTGAAGCTTTCTTT. Protein sequence: CASSPGGASNTEAFF. The J gene is TRBJ1-1, the V gene TRBV12-3 or TRBV12-4, with D perhaps TRBD1 (5 bases). Deletions cut 6 bases from V and 1 base from J, with 15 bases between. The CDR3 contains 15 residues.

This clonotype was observed a handful of times. V is TRBV5-1 and J is TRBJ2-2, with D perhaps TRBD1 (6 bases). Deletions cut 4 bases from V and 4 bases from J, with 14 bases between. The CDR3 contains 15 residues. Germline CDR1 SGHRS, CDR2 YFSETQ. This chain's CDR3 is CASSATGHFTGELFF. As DNA, the CDR3 is TGCGCCAGCAGCGCCACGGGACACTTCACCGGGGAGCTGTTTTTT.

In this sample, this clonotype turned up a few times. The chain employs TRBV25-1 and TRBJ2-7, with a possible D match to TRBD1 (7 bases). The length of the CDR3 is 16 residues. CDR1 is MGHDK and CDR2 is SYGVNS in the germline V gene. The ends were cut back, 4 bases at V and 3 bases at J, with 19 bases in the middle. The CDR3 protein is CASSVGGQNLFYEQYF. The CDR3 nucleotides are TGTGCCAGCAGTGTGGGGGGACAGAACCTCTTCTACGAGCAGTACTTC.

The chain has TRBV12-3 or TRBV12-4 and TRBJ1-1; D might be TRBD1 (6 bases). Deletions cut 6 bases from V and 1 base from J, with 15 bases between. This CDR3 spans 15 amino acids. CDR3 DNA sequence: TGTGCCAGCAGCTCCCTTAGGACAGCGAACACTGAAGCTTTCTTT. Its translation is CASSSLRTANTEAFF.

This chain joins TRBV7-8 and TRBJ2-1; 9 nucleotides agree with TRBD2. The CDR3 contains 19 residues. From germline, CDR1 is SGHVS and CDR2 FQNEAQ. V lost 1 base to trimming and J lost 1 base; unmatched junction nucleotides: 11. CDR3 region: CASSLEAGGPQYSYNEQFF. The CDR3 DNA reads TGTGCCAGCAGCTTAGAAGCGGGGGGCCCGCAATATTCCTACAATGAGCAGTTCTTC.

The CDR3 loop reads CASSLDGNMNTEAFF. CDR3 in DNA: TGTGCCAGCAGCCTGGACGGAAACATGAACACTGAAGCTTTCTTT. The J gene is TRBJ1-1, the V gene TRBV7-3; D remains ambiguous. CDR1 is SGHTA, CDR2 FQGTGA, per germline. The CDR3 sequence is 15 residues long. With 5 bases removed from V and 0 bases from J, the gap between germline ends came to 13 bases. Variable domain in full (rest from reference TRBV7-3 and TRBJ1-1): GAGVSQTPSNKVTEKGKYVELRCDPISGHTALYWYRQSLGQGPEFLIYFQGTGAADDSGLPNDRFFAVRPEGSVSTLKIQRTERGDSAVYLCASSLDGNMNTEAFFGQGTRLTVV.

This clonotype came up a few times. The chain uses TRBV27 and TRBJ2-1; 9 bases agree with TRBD2. Looked up from germline, CDR1 is MNHEY and CDR2 is SMNVEV (reference sequence). V lost 6 bases, J lost 0 bases, and 6 bases stayed unmatched. The CDR3 runs to 16 residues. CDR3 protein: CASSVLAGFSYNEQFF. CDR3 nucleotide sequence: TGTGCCAGCAGCGTACTAGCGGGCTTCTCCTACAATGAGCAGTTCTTC.

The genes are TRBV5-1 and TRBJ2-3; D is perhaps TRBD2 (6 bases). Per germline, CDR1 SGHRS and CDR2 YFSETQ. The CDR3 covers 18 residues. The V gene lost 1 base and the J gene lost 1 base, with 19 bases spanning the gap. CDR3 in amino acids: CASSLLLLERAGTDTQYF. For the CDR3, the DNA is TGCGCCAGCAGCTTGCTTCTCCTGGAGCGGGCCGGCACAGATACGCAGTATTTT.

The V and J genes are TRBV10-3 and TRBJ1-4, with 9 bases identical to TRBD1. Germline CDR1 ENHRY, CDR2 SYGVKD. The CDR3 has 13 residues. The V segment lost 8 bases and the J segment 8 bases; nucleotides outside the gene matches: 6. DNA of the CDR3: TGTGCCATCGCCGGGACAGGGCGAGAAAAACTGTTTTTT. It is translated as CAIAGTGREKLFF.

The V gene is TRBV5-1, the J gene TRBJ2-1; D not resolved. Per germline, CDR1 SGHRS and CDR2 YFSETQ. This CDR3 has 15 amino acids. Trimming left V 5 bases short and J 6 bases short, with 18 bases between. Here the CDR3 reads CASRAVTQRSNEQFF. The CDR3 DNA is TGCGCCAGCAGGGCGGTGACACAGAGGTCCAATGAGCAGTTCTTC.

With regard to this clonotype: A read error may explain this, as a much larger clone is one base away. The chain links TRBV16 to TRBJ2-7, with TRBD2 matching 10 bases. This CDR3 spans 14 amino acids. Looked up from germline, CDR1 is KGHSY and CDR2 is FQNENV. The CDR3 protein is CTSSPRLAGYEQYF. CDR3 DNA sequence: TGTACCAGCAGCCCCAGACTAGCGGGCTACGAGCAGTACTTC.